These T cell receptor beta chains were read from a single sample in a study of blood T cell repertoires in COVID-19. Method: immunoSEQ multiplex PCR; TCRdb's copy keeps in-frame clones and lacks some. The sample includes about 56,000 clones, roughly 89% of them seen just once. Source material: peripheral blood. The receptors stem from a woman aged 60-70 years with COVID-19, enrolled during active disease. The CDR3 runs from the conserved cysteine through the conserved F or W. Expanded clones are given a class, and other clones once, few, many or no size at all.

clone_size v_call cdr3_aa
NA TRBV4-3 CASSQVGEGWELFF
NA TRBV18 CASSPSDPQPQHF
NA TRBV9 CASSVGGSSQPQHF
NA TRBV6-2/TRBV6-3 CASSYPVGNYEQYF
NA TRBV23-1 CASSRRAGQEVPRDF
NA TRBV5-1 CASSHGTSGPTEQFF
NA TRBV10-1 CASSQSGSRNEQFF
NA TRBV6-2/TRBV6-3 CASSYGLTGNTIYF
NA TRBV30 CAWAGTANTEAFF
many TRBV18 CASSAGTGGGYTF
NA TRBV4-3 CASSQSFLGNSPLHF
NA TRBV6-5 CASRPSGVNTEAFF
few TRBV4-3 CASSQISGETQYF
once TRBV21-1 CASRTEGTGELFF
NA TRBV6-2/TRBV6-3 CASSYTPGQGLGYEQYF
NA TRBV12-3/TRBV12-4 CASSLGAGGQYF
NA TRBV5-4 CASSPYPVAGGPGEQFF
NA TRBV9 CASSPAETGLGEAFF
NA TRBV18 CASSPAGSGANVLTF
NA TRBV30 CAAKGHLNTEAFF
NA TRBV19 CASTTDLIGELFF
NA TRBV2 CASREDGSSYEQYF
NA TRBV7-6 CASSLLGQNTDTQYF
once TRBV6-5 CASSSGGRQTEAFF
NA TRBV24-1 CATTTEGDEQFF
NA TRBV7-9 CASSQGQGGWNEAFF
NA TRBV6-5 CASRPTGLTLEQFF
NA TRBV3-1/TRBV3-2 CASSQGYEGNTGELFF
NA TRBV7-9 CASSLGGQGYEQYF
NA TRBV7-2 CASSYPGTVSYEQYF
NA TRBV10-2 CASSESGQDLSTDTQYF
once TRBV30 CAWDRQASYEQYF
NA TRBV7-9 CASSVSGSSGLLYEQYF
NA TRBV28 CASRISGTSANEQYF
NA TRBV28 CASSVSGGRTYEQYF
NA TRBV5-6 CASSLQDVSTF
NA TRBV18 CASSTSTGMAYNEQFF
NA TRBV5-3 CARSWGVYEQYF
NA TRBV28 CASSAPGTGYGYTF
NA TRBV2 CASSQGIRGIYSNQPQHF
NA TRBV7-8 CASSPRRGSGDEKLFF
NA TRBV13 CASALNLGNTIYF
NA TRBV18 CASSPTSGEETQYF
NA TRBV6-2/TRBV6-3 CASSYSAGVLGELFF
NA TRBV7-9 CASSSTLAGALQTYNEQFF
NA TRBV7-8 CASSLRRGGLGGELFF
NA TRBV5-1 CASSQTTGIDEQYF
NA TRBV14 CASSQESASEQFF
NA TRBV7-8 CASSLYRDRPYNEQFF
NA TRBV24-1 CATSDSYVSPYEQYF
NA TRBV6-5 CASSYSTGYTEAFF
NA TRBV27 CASSPRLHYEQYF
NA TRBV4-1 CASSQDRGGGVPETQYF
NA TRBV6-5 CASGTSGIYYEQYF